One and the same sample provided the 24 T cell receptor beta chains below, sequenced in a study of control samples from healthy donors and cancer patients. Assay: immunoSEQ multiplex PCR; the TCRdb copy retains only in-frame clones and omits some. Counted here are 84,000 or so clones, about 79% occurring once; the ten biggest clones make up approximately 10%. The material sequenced was PBMCs. These receptors all stem from a man aged 55-75 years with head and neck cancer.

The genes are TRBV5-1 and TRBJ2-7; the match to TRBD2 covers 7 bases. Unmatched junction bases numbered 7, after V lost 1 base and J lost 6 bases. The CDR3 sequence is 14 residues long. The germline V gene encodes CDR1 SGHRS and CDR2 YFSETQ. DNA for the CDR3: TGCGCCAGCAGCTTGTCGAGGGGCGGGAGCGAGCAGTACTTC. It specifies CASSLSRGGSEQYF. Supplemented by reference TRBV5-1 and TRBJ2-7, the full variable domain reads KAGVTQTPRYLIKTRGQQVTLSCSPISGHRSVSWYQQTPGQGLQFLFEYFSETQRNKGNFPGRFSGRQFSNSRSEMNVSTLELGDSALYLCASSLSRGGSEQYFGPGTRLTVT.

V is TRBV10-1 and J is TRBJ1-5, with a tentative D call TRBD1 (5 bases). Germline V gene sequence: CDR1 WNHNN, CDR2 SYGVQD (reference sequence). The CDR3 has 13 residues. V dropped 2 bases and J dropped 9 bases, with 11 bases sitting between them. CDR3 in amino acids: CASSEGAGGPQHF. Written as DNA, the CDR3 is TGCGCCAGCAGTGAGGGGGCGGGTGGGCCCCAGCATTTT.

The chain joins TRBV5-1 to TRBJ2-1; TRBD2 aligns across 11 bases. The junction had 6 bases not matched to a gene; V was cut back by 0 bases and J by 7 bases. The CDR3 is made up of 16 amino acids. Germline V gene lookup returns CDR1 SGHRS and CDR2 YFSETQ. The CDR3 DNA sequence: TGCGCCAGCAGCTTGGCTGGACTAGCGGGCGTTAATGAGCAGTTCTTC. Its protein is CASSLAGLAGVNEQFF.

The chain links TRBV18 to TRBJ2-1; 8 bases are shared with TRBD1. The trim removed 3 bases at V and 10 bases at J, leaving 8 bases unmatched. The CDR3 sequence is 14 residues long. In germline, CDR1 is KGHSH, CDR2 LQKENI. CDR3 sequence (DNA): TGTGCCAGCTCACCTTTGACAGGGGAAGAGGAGCAGTTCTTC. It translates to CASSPLTGEEEQFF.

In its sample, this clone was seen once. The chain recombines TRBV5-6 with TRBJ1-1, with D possibly being TRBD1 (5 bases). Germline V lookup: CDR1 SGHDT, CDR2 YYEEEE. The V and J ends lost 4 bases and 6 bases respectively, with 19 bases between them. The CDR3 is made up of 15 amino acids. The CDR3 here is CASSSIRRGVPEAFF. CDR3 sequence (DNA): TGTGCCAGCAGCAGTATCCGGCGGGGGGTTCCTGAAGCTTTCTTT.

Only one count was recorded for this clone. The rearrangement joins TRBV28 to TRBJ2-2; the D call may be TRBD1 or TRBD2 (6 bases each). V was clipped by 6 bases and J by 8 bases, with 16 bases between them. This CDR3 has 14 residues. Looked up from germline, CDR1 is MDHEN and CDR2 is SYDVKM. CDR3 nucleotide sequence: TGTGCCAGCAGACTACAGGGCGGGGTGGGGGAGCTGTTTTTT. It yields the protein CASRLQGGVGELFF.

The chain has TRBV30 and TRBJ1-5, with D unresolved. CDR3 length: 13 residues. Germline V gene lookup returns CDR1 GTSNPN and CDR2 SVGIG (reference sequence). Trimming left V 0 bases short and J 4 bases short, with 7 bases between. This chain's CDR3 is CAWSVRLNQPQHF. In DNA, the CDR3 is TGTGCCTGGAGTGTAAGGTTGAATCAGCCCCAGCATTTT. The entire variable domain, with the rest obtained from reference TRBV30 and TRBJ1-5, is as follows: SQTIHQWPATLVQPVGSPLSLECTVEGTSNPNLYWYRQAAGRGLQLLFYSVGIGQISSEVPQNLSASRPQDRQFILSSKKLLLSDSGFYLCAWSVRLNQPQHFGDGTRLSIL.

The chain is built from TRBV11-2 and TRBJ2-1; possibly TRBD1 for D (5 bases). Germline CDR1 reads SGHAT; CDR2 reads FQNNGV. This CDR3 contains 16 residues. V was trimmed by 1 base and J by 0 bases, leaving 10 bases between them. The CDR3 loop reads CASSLAGMSSYNEQFF. CDR3 DNA: TGTGCCAGCAGCTTAGCAGGGATGAGCTCCTACAATGAGCAGTTCTTC.

This chain connects TRBV3-1 (or the pseudogene TRBV3-2) to TRBJ2-7, with 8 bases matching TRBD2. CDR3 length: 13 residues. The V and J ends lost 8 bases and 6 bases, in that order; junction bases with no gene match: 9. Germline-derived CDR1 and CDR2 are LGHDT and YNNKEL (reference sequence). CDR3 sequence (DNA): TGTGCCAGCTGTCCGGGACTAGGAGGCGAGCAGTACTTC. The encoded protein is CASCPGLGGEQYF.

The sample holds one count of this clone. The V call is TRBV21-1, the J call TRBJ1-5. TRBV21-1 is flagged as a pseudogene. The CDR3 has 13 amino acids. This CDR3 reads CASSKTSNQPQHF. CDR3 DNA sequence: TGTGCCAGCAGCAAAACTAGCAATCAGCCCCAGCATTTT.

In this sample, this clone turned up once. V and J are TRBV24-1 and TRBJ2-1; D unresolved. Trimming removed 3 bases from V and 10 bases from J, with 12 bases in between. Germline CDR1 is KGHDR and CDR2 is SFDVKD. The CDR3 extends over 13 amino acids. The CDR3 nucleotides read TGTGCCACCAGTGATATAACGAGTGGAGAGCAGTTCTTC. Translated: CATSDITSGEQFF.

This sequence joins TRBV4-2 and TRBJ1-3; D might be TRBD1 (6 bases). Germline CDR1 is LGHNA and CDR2 is YNFKEQ. The CDR3 totals 16 residues. The V gene lost 1 base and the J gene lost 2 bases, with 12 bases spanning the gap. CDR3 sequence reads: CASSQGGAVAGNTIYF. CDR3 in DNA: TGTGCCAGCAGCCAAGGGGGGGCAGTAGCTGGAAACACCATATATTTT.

The V gene is TRBV11-2, the J gene TRBJ2-5; 13 bases fit TRBD2. Losses at the gene ends were 8 bases for V and 4 bases for J; bases not matched to a gene: 10. The CDR3 is 16 amino acids. Germline values: CDR1 SGHAT, CDR2 FQNNGV. The CDR3 DNA sequence: TGTGCCAGCCGGACTAGCGGGAGCTTTGGGGGAGAGACCCAGTACTTC. Translation gives CASRTSGSFGGETQYF. The whole variable domain, filled in from reference TRBV11-2 and TRBJ2-5, reads EAGVAQSPRYKIIEKRQSVAFWCNPISGHATLYWYQQILGQGPKLLIQFQNNGVVDDSQLPKDRFSAERLKGVDSTLKIQPAKLEDSAVYLCASRTSGSFGGETQYFGPGTRLLVL.

This clone appeared a few times. The V and J genes are TRBV6-4 and TRBJ2-5; TRBD2 matches at 8 bases. Germline CDR1 is MRHNA and CDR2 is SNTAGT. The CDR3 covers 14 residues. V shed 2 bases and J 5 bases; nucleotides not matched to a gene: 4. This CDR3 reads CASSDQAGAETQYF. In DNA, the CDR3 is TGTGCCAGCAGTGACCAAGCGGGAGCGGAGACCCAGTACTTC.

V gene TRBV5-1 combines with J gene TRBJ2-7; D gene uncertain. Looked up from germline, CDR1 is SGHRS and CDR2 is YFSETQ. This CDR3 has 16 residues. Trimming stripped 0 bases from V and 4 bases from J, with 17 bases between. The CDR3 loop reads CASSLGLGTGGYEQYF. CDR3 in DNA: TGCGCCAGCAGCTTGGGACTGGGAACGGGTGGGTACGAGCAGTACTTC.

The chain recombines TRBV20-1 with TRBJ2-5; D remains unclear. This CDR3 is 11 amino acids long. Germline values: CDR1 DFQATT, CDR2 SNEGSKA (reference sequence). V lost 5 bases and J lost 5, with 9 bases in between. The CDR3 bases are TGCAGTGCTCAGCATAGGGAGACCCAGTACTTC. Amino acid sequence: CSAQHRETQYF.

CDR3 sequence reads: CASSWYTSGSNTGELFF. In DNA form, the CDR3 reads TGTGCCAGCAGCTGGTATACTAGCGGATCGAACACCGGGGAGCTGTTTTTT. The rearrangement uses TRBV5-5 and TRBJ2-2; 8 nucleotides align to TRBD2. Germline V gives CDR1 SGHKS, CDR2 YYEKEE (reference sequence). The CDR3 is made up of 17 amino acids. Trimming took 3 bases from V and 0 from J; bases not matched to a gene: 7.

The chain has TRBV28 and TRBJ2-2; D possibly corresponds to TRBD1 (6 bases). CDR1 is MDHEN, CDR2 SYDVKM, per germline. This CDR3 has 18 amino acids. V was shortened by 5 bases and J by 2 bases, with 21 bases between the two germline ends. In nucleotides, the CDR3 is TGTGCCAGCAGTATTGGGTGGGGGCGAAGGGGTAACACCGGGGAGCTGTTTTTT. It is translated as CASSIGWGRRGNTGELFF.

V gene TRBV4-1 combines with J gene TRBJ2-5, with no clear D. The CDR3 has 15 amino acids. Trimming cost V 4 bases and J 5 bases, with 17 bases left between them. Germline V gene sequence: CDR1 MGHRA, CDR2 YSYEKL. CDR3 nucleotide sequence: TGCGCCAGCAGCCCCTCGGGTCTTCCTCCGGAGACCCAGTACTTC. Translating gives CASSPSGLPPETQYF.

Only one count was recorded for this clone. The rearrangement uses TRBV2 and TRBJ2-5, with D possibly matching TRBD1 (6 bases). CDR1 and CDR2 from the germline V gene are SNHLY and FYNNEI. The CDR3 is 14 amino acids. V lost 6 bases to trimming and J lost 4 bases, with 15 bases between them. CDR3 loop: CASSERDIRETQYF. CDR3 nucleotides: TGTGCCAGCAGCGAAAGGGACATCAGAGAGACCCAGTACTTC.

The CDR3 DNA reads TGTGCCAGCAGCCCTAGACAGGTGAACACTGAAGCTTTCTTT. It is translated as CASSPRQVNTEAFF. This sequence joins TRBV4-2 and TRBJ1-1, with D possibly TRBD1 on 6 matching bases. This CDR3 is built from 14 residues. The V end lost 4 bases, the J end lost 0 bases, and 9 bases lay between the germline ends. CDR1 LGHNA and CDR2 YNFKEQ come from the germline V gene.

The J gene is TRBJ2-3, the V gene TRBV24-1; D is possibly TRBD1 (5 bases). CDR1 is KGHDR and CDR2 is SFDVKD in the germline V gene. The CDR3 totals 12 residues. V was trimmed by 9 bases and J by 5 bases, leaving 11 bases between them. The CDR3 protein is CATGKTEDTQYF. CDR3 nucleotides: TGTGCCACCGGAAAGACAGAAGATACGCAGTATTTT.

V gene TRBV5-1 combines with J gene TRBJ1-6; weak D call: TRBD1 (5 bases). Germline values: CDR1 SGHRS, CDR2 YFSETQ. V dropped 0 bases and J dropped 0 bases, with 13 bases sitting between them. The CDR3 is made up of 18 amino acids. The CDR3: CASSLGGDPSSYNSPLHF. The CDR3, as DNA: TGCGCCAGCAGCTTGGGAGGGGACCCGAGCTCCTATAATTCACCCCTCCACTTT. Together with reference TRBV5-1 and TRBJ1-6, the CDR3 gives the full variable domain: KAGVTQTPRYLIKTRGQQVTLSCSPISGHRSVSWYQQTPGQGLQFLFEYFSETQRNKGNFPGRFSGRQFSNSRSEMNVSTLELGDSALYLCASSLGGDPSSYNSPLHFGNGTRLTVT.

A single count supports this clone. J is TRBJ2-2 and V is TRBV6-5; D remains unclear. Trimming stripped 5 bases from V and 4 bases from J, with 14 bases between. Germline values: CDR1 MNHEY, CDR2 SVGAGI. This CDR3 spans 15 amino acids. The CDR3 sequence: CASSTGPWSTGELFF. The DNA of the CDR3 is TGTGCCAGCAGTACCGGGCCTTGGTCCACCGGGGAGCTGTTTTTT.